This T cell receptor beta chain was observed in a study of T cell responses to AZD1222 COVID-19 vaccine. Here immunoSEQ multiplex PCR was the method, and the copy in TCRdb shows in-frame clones only, minus some. The sample yields 150,000 or so clones, approximately 90% seen once. About this clone itself: The antigen remains undetermined.

The study, taken as a whole, reports: Receipt of two AZD1222 doses was followed by a rise in Spike-specific TCR breadth and depth. Dominant CD4 TCR responses targeted spike regions 160-218 and 743-854.

The CDR3 loop spans 14 amino acids. Looked up from germline, CDR1 is MGHRA and CDR2 is YSYEKL. Deletions cut 8 bases from V and 3 bases from J, with 14 bases between. The chain uses TRBV4-1 and TRBJ1-3; D perhaps matches TRBD1 (5 bases). Sequences were derived from peripheral blood, sampled on day 0 of AZD1222 vaccination. The sequence came from an adult in good health. The CDR3 sequence is CASRGGTDGNTIYF. The CDR3 DNA follows: TGCGCCAGCCGGGGGGGGACGGATGGAAACACCATATATTTT.